This record covers a single T cell receptor beta chain. Antigen specificity is unknown. These data belong to a study of T cell responses to AZD1222 COVID-19 vaccine. The protocol was immunoSEQ multiplex PCR, while the TCRdb copy is restricted to in-frame clones and leaves out a portion. The repertoire consists of fewer than 100,000 clones, with roughly 88% occurring once and the leading ten covering over 1.1%. Study-level results: After two AZD1222 doses, spike-specific TCR breadth and depth rose versus day 0. Repertoire samples came only from after the peak T cell response.

The germline gives CDR1 LGHDT, CDR2 YNNKEL (reference sequence). The CDR3 has 20 residues. Between the trimmed V and J ends, which lost 1 base and 1 base, there was a span of 25 bases. The receptor was derived from an adult who received the AZD1222 COVID-19 vaccine. The source was peripheral blood, collected 28 days after the second AZD1222 dose. This sequence joins TRBV3-1 (or the pseudogene TRBV3-2) and TRBJ1-2, with D tentatively TRBD1 (5 bases). In DNA, the CDR3 is TGTGCCAGCAGCCAAGCCGAATTAAGTCGCAGGGTCGGGATTAACTATGGCTACACCTTC. It codes for CASSQAELSRRVGINYGYTF.